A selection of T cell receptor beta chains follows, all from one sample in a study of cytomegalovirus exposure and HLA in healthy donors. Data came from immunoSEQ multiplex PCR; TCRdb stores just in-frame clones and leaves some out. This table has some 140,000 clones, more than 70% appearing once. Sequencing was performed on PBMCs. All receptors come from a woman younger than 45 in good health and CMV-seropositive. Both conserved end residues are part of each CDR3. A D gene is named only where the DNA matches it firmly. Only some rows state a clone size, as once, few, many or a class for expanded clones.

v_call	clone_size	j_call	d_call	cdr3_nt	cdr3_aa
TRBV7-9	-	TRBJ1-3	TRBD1	TGTGCCAGCAGCCAATCTACAGGGGGTGGAAACACCATATATTTT	CASSQSTGGGNTIYF
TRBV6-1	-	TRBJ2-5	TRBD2	TGTGCCAGTGGACTAGCGGGAGGAGGTGAGACCCAGTACTTC	CASGLAGGGETQYF
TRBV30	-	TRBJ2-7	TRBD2	TGTGCCTGGAGCGTAGTTCCCCACTGGGGACTAGCGAGGTACGAGCAGTACTTC	CAWSVVPHWGLARYEQYF
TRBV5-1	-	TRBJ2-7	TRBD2	TGCGCCAGCAGCTCCGGACTAGCTGACGAGCAGTACTTC	CASSSGLADEQYF
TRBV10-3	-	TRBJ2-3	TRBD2	TGTGCCATTAGCGGGGCGAGCACAGATACGCAGTATTTT	CAISGASTDTQYF
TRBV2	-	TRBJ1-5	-	TGTGCCAGCAGTGAAAGTTGGGCCAGGTCTTCTAATCAGCCCCAGCATTTT	CASSESWARSSNQPQHF
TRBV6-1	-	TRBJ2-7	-	TGTGCCAGCAGTGAATTCTTACAGGGCACCTCCGAGCAGTACTTC	CASSEFLQGTSEQYF
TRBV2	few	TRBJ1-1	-	TGTGCCATACAAGTGGTTGTGAACACTGAAGCTTTCTTT	CAIQVVVNTEAFF
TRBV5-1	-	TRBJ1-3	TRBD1	TGCGCCAGCAGCTTGGTGGGACAGGGGAGGAACACCATATATTTT	CASSLVGQGRNTIYF
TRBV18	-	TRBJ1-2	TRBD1	TGTGCCAGCTCACCACGTGTCGGGACAGGGGATGGCTACACCTTC	CASSPRVGTGDGYTF
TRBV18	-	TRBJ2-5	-	TGTGCCAGCTCACCACCACAAGAAGAGACCCAGTACTTC	CASSPPQEETQYF
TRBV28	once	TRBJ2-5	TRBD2	TGTGCCAGCAGTTTAGTAGCGGGGGAGGCAGAGACCCAGTACTTC	CASSLVAGEAETQYF
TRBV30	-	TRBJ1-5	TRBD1	TGTGCCTGGGGGGGGACAGTAGGCCAGCCCCAGCATTTT	CAWGGTVGQPQHF
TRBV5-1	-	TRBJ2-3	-	TGCGCCAGCAGCTTGGAGGGGGACAGCACAGATACGCAGTATTTT	CASSLEGDSTDTQYF
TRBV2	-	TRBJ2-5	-	TGTGCCAGCAGTGAACAGGGGCGGGAGACCCAGTACTTC	CASSEQGRETQYF
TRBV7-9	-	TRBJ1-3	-	TGTGCCAGCGCTTGGGACACCTCTGGAAACACCATATATTTT	CASAWDTSGNTIYF
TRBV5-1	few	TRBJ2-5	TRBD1	TGCGCCAGCAGCAGTGGGGACAGGGGTGGAGAGGAGACCCAGTACTTC	CASSSGDRGGEETQYF
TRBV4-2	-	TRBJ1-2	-	TGTGCCAGCAGCCAAGACATTGGCTACACCTTC	CASSQDIGYTF
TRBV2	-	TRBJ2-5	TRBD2	TGTGCCAGCAGGGATCAGCGGGGCGGGGGAGAGACCCAGTACTTC	CASRDQRGGGETQYF
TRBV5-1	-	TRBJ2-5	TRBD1	TGCGCCAGCAGCGAGACAGGGGGAGAGACCCAGTACTTC	CASSETGGETQYF
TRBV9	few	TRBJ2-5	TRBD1	TGTGCCAGCAGCCTCCGGACAGGGGGAGAGACCCAGTACTTC	CASSLRTGGETQYF
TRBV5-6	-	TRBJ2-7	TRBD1	TGTGCCAGCAGCTCGGACAGGGAGGACGAGCAGTACTTC	CASSSDREDEQYF
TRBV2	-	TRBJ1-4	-	TGTGCCAGCAGTGAGACGGGAAAGAATGGAAAACTGTTTTTT	CASSETGKNGKLFF
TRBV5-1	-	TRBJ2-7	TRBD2	TGCGCCAGCAGCCCGGGACTAGCGGGGATCCACGAGCAGTACTTC	CASSPGLAGIHEQYF
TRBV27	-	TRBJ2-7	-	TGTGCCAGCAGTTTTGGCCCCCAGGACAGCTCCTACGAGCAGTACTTC	CASSFGPQDSSYEQYF
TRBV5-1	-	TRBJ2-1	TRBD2	TGCGCCAGCAGCTACGCTAGCGGCTACAATGAGCAGTTCTTC	CASSYASGYNEQFF
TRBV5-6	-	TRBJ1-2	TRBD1	TGTGCCAGCAGCTTGGGAGTCTGGCGGACAGGAAGCTATGGCTACACCTTC	CASSLGVWRTGSYGYTF
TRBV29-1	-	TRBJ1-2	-	TGCAGCGTTGAACAGGGGTACACCTTC	CSVEQGYTF
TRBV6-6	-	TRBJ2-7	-	TGTGCCAGCAGTTACGGAGGGCTGCCATGGTTGGAGCAGTACTTC	CASSYGGLPWLEQYF
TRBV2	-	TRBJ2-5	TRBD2	TGTGCCAGCAGCCCGGGACTAGAGGAGACCCAGTACTTC	CASSPGLEETQYF
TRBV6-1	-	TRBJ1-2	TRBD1	TGTGCCAGCACTAGGGACAGGGATGGCTACACCTTC	CASTRDRDGYTF
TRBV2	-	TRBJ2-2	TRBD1	TGTGCCACCACCAACAGGGGCACCGGGGAGCTGTTTTTT	CATTNRGTGELFF
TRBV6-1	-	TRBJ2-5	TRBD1	TGTGCCAGCAGTGAACAGGGGGCGACCCAGTACTTC	CASSEQGATQYF
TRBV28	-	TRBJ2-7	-	TGTGCCAGCAGTTCTCCGATAAACCCAGCCTACGAGCAGTACTTC	CASSSPINPAYEQYF
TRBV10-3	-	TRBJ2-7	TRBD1	TGTGCCATCAGTGAAGGGACAGGGGTCCACGAGCAGTACTTC	CAISEGTGVHEQYF
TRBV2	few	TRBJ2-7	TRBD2	TGTGCCAGCAGTGAACGACTAGCGCAGTTAGGCGAGCAGTACTTC	CASSERLAQLGEQYF
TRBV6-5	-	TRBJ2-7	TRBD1	TGTGCCAGCAGTTACTCGAACAGGGGCATCTACGAGCAGTACTTC	CASSYSNRGIYEQYF
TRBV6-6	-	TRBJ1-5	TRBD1	TGTGCCAGCAGACCCCAGGGGGCGGGCAATCAGCCCCAGCATTTT	CASRPQGAGNQPQHF
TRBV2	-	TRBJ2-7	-	TGTGCCAGCATGCGGGTCTCCTACGAGCAGTACTTC	CASMRVSYEQYF
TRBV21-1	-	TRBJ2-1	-	TGTGCCAGCAGCAAAGGATCACTCCACCCCAAAGTACTAGCGGGAGTTCGGCGCAGGGATGAGCAGTTCTTC	CASSKGSLHPKVLAGVRRRDEQFF
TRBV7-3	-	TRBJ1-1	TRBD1	TGTGCCAGCAGCGCCGTGGGGACAGGGGCCGCTTTCTTT	CASSAVGTGAAFF
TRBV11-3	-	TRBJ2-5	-	TGTGCCAGCAGCTCCCGCGGCCAAGAGACCCAGTACTTC	CASSSRGQETQYF
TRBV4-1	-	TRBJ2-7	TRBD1	TGCGCCAGCAGCCAACCCGCCCGGGGACAGCCCTACGAGCAGTACTTC	CASSQPARGQPYEQYF
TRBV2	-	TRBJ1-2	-	TGTGCCAGCAGCGCCGGACAGAACTATGGCTACACCTTC	CASSAGQNYGYTF
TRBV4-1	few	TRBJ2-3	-	TGCGCCAGCAACCGGGCCCCTGGAGGAACAGATACGCAGTATTTT	CASNRAPGGTDTQYF
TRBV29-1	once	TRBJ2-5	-	TGCAGCGTTGAAAAGGGAGAAGAGACCCAGTACTTC	CSVEKGEETQYF
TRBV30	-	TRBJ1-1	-	TGTGCCTGTGGGAGGACTGAAGCTTTCTTT	CACGRTEAFF
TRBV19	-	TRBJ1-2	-	TGTGCCACCCACGGGAGGGGAACTAATGGCTACACCTTC	CATHGRGTNGYTF
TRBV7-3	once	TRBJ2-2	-	TGTGCCAGCAGCTTAATAGGGGGATGGACCGGGGAGCTGTTTTTT	CASSLIGGWTGELFF
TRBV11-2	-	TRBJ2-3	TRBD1	TGTGCCAGCAGCCACCCCGGGACAGGGAAAACAGATACGCAGTATTTT	CASSHPGTGKTDTQYF
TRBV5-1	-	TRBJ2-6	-	TGCGCCAGCAGCCTCACACGGGACTCTGGGGCCAACGTCCTGACTTTC	CASSLTRDSGANVLTF
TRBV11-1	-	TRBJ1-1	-	TGTGCCAGCAGCGCCAGGATGACTGAAGCTTTCTTT	CASSARMTEAFF
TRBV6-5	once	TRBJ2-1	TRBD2	TGTGCCAGCAGTCCTACTAGCGGTGATAATGAGCAGTTCTTC	CASSPTSGDNEQFF
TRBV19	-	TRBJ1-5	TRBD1	TGTGCCAGTAGAGGACAGGGATTGAGCAATCAGCCCCAGCATTTT	CASRGQGLSNQPQHF
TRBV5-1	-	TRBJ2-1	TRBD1	TGCGCCAGCAGCTTGATACAGGGGAATGAGCAGTTCTTC	CASSLIQGNEQFF
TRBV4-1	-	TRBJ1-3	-	TGCGCCAGCAGCCAAGGAGGGGGTGACGGAAACACCATATATTTT	CASSQGGGDGNTIYF
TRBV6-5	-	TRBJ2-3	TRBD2	TGTGCCAGCAGTTACCCTTCCCGGACTAGCGGGAGTCCGCATTTT	CASSYPSRTSGSPHF
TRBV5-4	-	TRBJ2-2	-	TGTGCCAGCAGCTTGGGGGGCATAGTCACCGGGGAGCTGTTTTTT	CASSLGGIVTGELFF
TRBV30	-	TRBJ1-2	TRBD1	TGTGCCTGGAGTGGCCGGGACAGGGGCAACTATGGCTACACCTTC	CAWSGRDRGNYGYTF